Presented here are 13 T cell receptor beta chains from one specimen sequenced in a study of cytomegalovirus exposure and HLA in healthy donors (dated by TCRdb to 2015 to 2018). Library construction relied on the immunoSEQ multiplex PCR assay. A mixture of 60 forward primers for TCR Vbeta segments and 13 reverse primers for TCR Jbeta segments was used in the multiplex PCR. Imported from immuneACCESS, the table was reduced by TCRdb to in-frame sequences with V and J called. These copies leave out some clones; in studies compared against another copy, an unresolved V gene accounts for under half, and the cause of the remainder is not known. The sample's clone listing holds over 90,000 clones. Jointly, the top ten make up approximately 3.7% of the sample. The specimen sequenced was PBMCs. The receptor source for this set is a man aged 40-55 years in good health and CMV-seronegative.

The gene calls are TRBV27 and TRBJ2-6; 12 bases match TRBD1. The germline V gene has CDR1 MNHEY and CDR2 SMNVEV (reference sequence). The junction had 4 bases not matched to a gene; V was cut back by 5 bases and J by 2 bases. CDR3 length: 17 residues. CDR3 sequence: CASSPGTGGPGANVLTF. The CDR3 DNA reads as TGTGCCAGCAGTCCAGGGACAGGGGGCCCTGGGGCCAACGTCCTGACTTTC. The full variable domain, with the rest looked up from reference TRBV27 and TRBJ2-6, is EAQVTQNPRYLITVTGKKLTVTCSQNMNHEYMSWYRQDPGLGLRQIYYSMNVEVTDKGDVPEGYKVSRKEKRNFPLILESPSPNQTSLYFCASSPGTGGPGANVLTFGAGSRLTVL.

The rearrangement joins TRBV28 to TRBJ2-7; a possible D gene is TRBD2 (6 bases). V was pared by 6 bases and J by 7 bases, with 22 bases between. CDR1 is MDHEN and CDR2 is SYDVKM in the germline V gene. There are 15 residues in the CDR3. CDR3 nucleotides: TGTGCCAGCAGCTCTCCCGGGCGGGGTCGGTTAGAGCAGTACTTC. Translation: CASSSPGRGRLEQYF.

This rearrangement joins TRBV14 to TRBJ1-1; a possible D gene is TRBD1 (6 bases). The V and J ends lost 4 bases and 1 base respectively, with 10 bases between them. The CDR3 has 14 residues. Germline CDR1 is SGHDN and CDR2 is FVKESK. CDR3 in amino acids: CASSPQGRNTEAFF. The DNA of the CDR3 is TGTGCCAGCAGCCCTCAGGGGCGGAACACTGAAGCTTTCTTT.

The chain employs TRBV6-1 and TRBJ2-1, with 7 bases aligning to TRBD2. The V and J ends lost 1 base and 7 bases, in that order; junction bases with no gene match: 7. The CDR3 extends over 15 amino acids. CDR1 is MNHNS and CDR2 is SASEGT in the germline V gene. Here the CDR3 DNA reads TGTGCCAGCAGTGAAGTGTCTGGGGGGGGGAATGAGCAGTTCTTC. The encoded protein is CASSEVSGGGNEQFF.

The rearrangement uses TRBV28 and TRBJ1-2, with 9 bases that match TRBD1. The CDR3 consists of 14 residues. V trimming: 5 bases; J trimming: 2 bases; junction bases outside the gene matches: 3. CDR1 is MDHEN, CDR2 SYDVKM, per germline. The CDR3 DNA reads as TGTGCCAGCAGTACGGGACAGGGCAACTATGGCTACACCTTC. Encoded protein: CASSTGQGNYGYTF.

The chain joins TRBV19 to TRBJ1-1, with D maybe TRBD1 (5 bases). V lost 7 bases, J lost 4 bases, and 22 bases lay in between. In germline, CDR1 is LNHDA, CDR2 SQIVND (reference sequence). This CDR3 comprises 16 residues. The CDR3 sequence is CASTLWGVSSGTEAFF. The CDR3 DNA is TGTGCCAGTACCCTTTGGGGGGTTTCATCAGGCACTGAAGCTTTCTTT. Full variable domain (missing parts from reference TRBV19 and TRBJ1-1): DGGITQSPKYLFRKEGQNVTLSCEQNLNHDAMYWYRQDPGQGLRLIYYSQIVNDFQKGDIAEGYSVSREKKESFPLTVTSAQKNPTAFYLCASTLWGVSSGTEAFFGQGTRLTVV.

V usage is TRBV5-1 and J usage is TRBJ2-7, with 7 nucleotides matching TRBD2. CDR1 and CDR2 (germline): SGHRS, YFSETQ. The junction had 8 bases not matched to a gene; V was cut back by 2 bases and J by 6 bases. The CDR3 consists of 14 residues. CDR3 coding DNA: TGCGCCAGCAGCTTTTCGCGGGGGTCGGGCGAGCAGTACTTC. As protein: CASSFSRGSGEQYF.

The CDR3 loop is CASSLFDRNTGELFF. The CDR3 nucleotides read TGTGCCAGCAGCTTATTTGACAGAAACACCGGGGAGCTGTTTTTT. The chain has TRBV7-2 and TRBJ2-2, with D possibly TRBD1 on 5 matching bases. CDR1 is SGHTA and CDR2 is FQGNSA in the germline V gene. This CDR3 spans 15 amino acids. Trimming removed 2 bases from V and 2 bases from J, with 9 bases in between.

The J gene is TRBJ2-4, the V gene TRBV18; weak D call: TRBD2 (6 bases). Germline V gene lookup returns CDR1 KGHSH and CDR2 LQKENI. Trimming pared 2 bases from V and 2 bases from J, leaving 10 bases between. There are 15 residues in the CDR3. CDR3 in DNA: TGTGCCAGCTCACCAGTAGCGGCAACCAAAAACATTCAGTACTTC. It translates to CASSPVAATKNIQYF.

The CDR3 region has the DNA TGTGCCAGCAGGGCAAGGGACAGGGTGAACACTGAAGCTTTCTTT. This gives the protein CASRARDRVNTEAFF. The genes are TRBV2 and TRBJ1-1; 9 bases are a match to TRBD1. The V gene's germline CDR1 is SNHLY and CDR2 FYNNEI. This CDR3 region has 15 residues. V shed 6 bases and J 0 bases; nucleotides not matched to a gene: 5.

J is TRBJ1-3 and V is TRBV5-1; TRBD1 agrees at 8 bases. Germline CDR1 and CDR2: SGHRS and YFSETQ. The CDR3 spans 16 residues. Trimming removed 0 bases from V and 2 bases from J; junction bases left unmatched: 4. CDR3 loop: CASSLETTGAGNTIYF. The CDR3 DNA sequence: TGCGCCAGCAGCTTGGAGACGACAGGGGCTGGAAACACCATATATTTT.

The V and J genes are TRBV4-2 and TRBJ1-4, with a weak D call TRBD1 (5 bases). In germline, CDR1 is LGHNA, CDR2 YNFKEQ. V lost 0 bases to trimming and J lost 5 bases, with 10 bases between them. The CDR3 totals 15 residues. The CDR3 reads CASSQDDSKNEKLFF. CDR3 DNA: TGTGCCAGCAGCCAAGATGACAGTAAGAATGAAAAACTGTTTTTT.

The rearrangement links TRBV7-9 to TRBJ2-7, with D tentatively TRBD2 (5 bases). The CDR3 has 16 residues. Germline CDR1 is SEHNR and CDR2 is FQNEAQ (reference sequence). V lost 5 bases and J lost 5, with 22 bases in between. The CDR3 DNA reads TGTGCCAGCAGCAGCGAACCCTACGGGAATCGGAACGAGCAGTACTTC. It specifies CASSSEPYGNRNEQYF.